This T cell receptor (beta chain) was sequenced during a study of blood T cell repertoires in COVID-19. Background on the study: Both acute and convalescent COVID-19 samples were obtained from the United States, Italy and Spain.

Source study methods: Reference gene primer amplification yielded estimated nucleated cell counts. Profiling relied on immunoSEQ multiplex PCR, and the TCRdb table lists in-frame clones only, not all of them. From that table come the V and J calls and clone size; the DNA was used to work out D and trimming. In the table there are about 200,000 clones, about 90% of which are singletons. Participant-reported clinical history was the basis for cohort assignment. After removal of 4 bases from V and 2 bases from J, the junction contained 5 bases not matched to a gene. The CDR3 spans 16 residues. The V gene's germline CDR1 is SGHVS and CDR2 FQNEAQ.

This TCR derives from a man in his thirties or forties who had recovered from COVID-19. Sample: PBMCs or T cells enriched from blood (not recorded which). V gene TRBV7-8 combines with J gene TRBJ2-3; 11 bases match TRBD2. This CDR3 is CASSSGTSGPTDTQYF. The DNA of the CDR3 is TGTGCCAGCAGCTCCGGGACTAGCGGACCCACAGATACGCAGTATTTT.